Shown below are 23 T cell receptor beta chains from a single sample sequenced in a study of naive and memory T cell subsets. Two oligonucleotides, mixed equimolar, formed the beta constant-region primer covering TRBC1 and TRBC2. TCRdb passed the UMI-ligation and nested PCR reads through MiXCR, listing each CDR3 protein once. Seen here are roughly 91,000 distinct CDR3 sequences, less than 15% observed once, and the top ten hold 0.9% to 0.95%. Sequenced material: central memory CD4+ T cells from blood. The source of these receptors is a human donor in good health.

The rearrangement uses TRBV28 and TRBJ1-2; D ambiguous. Trimming pared 4 bases from V and 5 bases from J, leaving 14 bases between. There are 14 residues in the CDR3. Germline assignment: CDR1 MDHEN and CDR2 SYDVKM. This CDR3 is CASSSPSGFYGYTF. The CDR3 DNA is TGTGCCAGCAGTTCCCCATCAGGCTTTTATGGCTACACCTTC.

The sample holds a few counts of this clonotype. The chain is built from TRBV5-5 and TRBJ2-3; D gene ambiguous. This CDR3 has 14 residues. V lost 2 bases to trimming and J lost 0 bases, with 7 bases between them. Germline CDR1 and CDR2: SGHKS and YYEKEE (reference sequence). For the CDR3, the DNA is TGTGCCAGCAGCTTCGAATCTAGCACAGATACGCAGTATTTT. Protein sequence: CASSFESSTDTQYF.

The gene calls are TRBV20-1 and TRBJ1-2; 8 positions match TRBD1. The CDR3 spans 16 residues. The V and J ends lost 5 bases and 5 bases, in that order; junction bases with no gene match: 16. Germline values: CDR1 DFQATT, CDR2 SNEGSKA (reference sequence). The CDR3, as DNA: TGCAGTGCTGCCAGAAGTGCAGGGGGCGGTTTATATGGCTACACCTTC. As protein: CSAARSAGGGLYGYTF.

In the case of this clonotype: At one end the junction does not follow the germline gene, possibly because of a read error. This rearrangement joins TRBV10-3 to TRBJ2-7, with TRBD1 matching over 10 bases. The CDR3 has 13 amino acids. In germline, CDR1 is ENHRY, CDR2 SYGVKD. The DNA for the CDR3 is TGTGCCATGAGTGACAGGGGGCTGGGCGAGCAGTACTTC. It is translated as CAMSDRGLGEQYF.

This clonotype has more than one count but fewer than ten. The gene calls are TRBV5-1 and TRBJ1-6; no clear D. The ends were cut back, 0 bases at V and 0 bases at J, with 4 bases in the middle. The CDR3 runs 15 residues. Germline lookup yields CDR1 SGHRS and CDR2 YFSETQ. The CDR3 spells CASSLASSYNSPLHF. The DNA of the CDR3 is TGCGCCAGCAGCTTGGCGAGCTCCTATAATTCACCCCTCCACTTT.

This chain joins TRBV10-3 and TRBJ2-7; D is undetermined. The CDR3 contains 14 residues. In germline, CDR1 is ENHRY, CDR2 SYGVKD. V gave up 5 bases and J gave up 4 bases, with 15 bases separating them. CDR3 amino acids: CAISSPSSGYEQYF. The CDR3 DNA reads TGTGCCATCAGTTCCCCTAGTTCCGGGTACGAGCAGTACTTC.

The chain couples TRBV12-3 or TRBV12-4 to TRBJ1-5, with D uncertain. The CDR3 sequence is 12 residues long. Between the trimmed V and J ends, which lost 2 bases and 4 bases, there was a span of 3 bases. The CDR3 bases are TGTGCCAGCAGTTTAACTAATCAGCCCCAGCATTTT. Amino acid sequence: CASSLTNQPQHF.

This clonotype was seen many times. The chain employs TRBV4-3 and TRBJ2-4; possible D gene TRBD1, 6 bases. CDR1 and CDR2 (germline): LGHNA, YSLEER. CDR3 length: 15 amino acids. Trimming left V 0 bases short and J 8 bases short, with 14 bases between. CDR3 sequence: CASSQEGAGNDIQYF. The DNA for the CDR3 is TGCGCCAGCAGCCAAGAGGGGGCAGGTAATGACATTCAGTACTTC.

In its sample, this clonotype was seen a few times. The chain uses TRBV7-2 and TRBJ2-1, with unresolved D. CDR1 and CDR2 from the germline V gene are SGHTA and FQGNSA. The CDR3 runs 12 residues. V lost 1 base to trimming and J lost 8 bases, with 6 bases between them. The CDR3 coding sequence is TGTGCCAGCAGCTTAGAAGGGCATGAGCAGTTCTTC. Amino acid sequence: CASSLEGHEQFF.

This rearrangement joins TRBV10-3 to TRBJ2-1, with D possibly TRBD2 on 5 matching bases. V was shortened by 8 bases and J by 9 bases, with 23 bases between the two germline ends. The CDR3 has 15 residues. Looked up from germline, CDR1 is ENHRY and CDR2 is SYGVKD. The CDR3 loop is CAIGRVILDPSEQFF. CDR3 sequence (DNA): TGTGCCATCGGGCGAGTGATACTAGATCCAAGTGAGCAGTTCTTC.

The rearrangement uses TRBV20-1 and TRBJ1-2; 8 bases agree with TRBD1. The CDR3 length is 12 residues. The V gene's germline CDR1 is DFQATT and CDR2 SNEGSKA (reference sequence). The V segment lost 6 bases and the J segment 8 bases; nucleotides outside the gene matches: 8. CDR3 protein: CSATITGGGYTF. The CDR3 DNA follows: TGCAGTGCCACAATTACAGGGGGAGGCTACACCTTC.

This clonotype has a count of ten or more. CDR3 loop: CASSQDSGSRSPLHF. DNA of the CDR3: TGTGCCAGCTCACAGGACTCAGGGTCTCGGTCACCCCTCCACTTT. This sequence joins TRBV18 and TRBJ1-6; weak D call: TRBD1 (5 bases). The CDR3 has 15 residues. The germline CDR1 and CDR2 sequences are KGHSH and LQKENI. Trimming removed 4 bases at V and 10 bases at J, with 17 bases between.

V gene TRBV6-2 or TRBV6-3 combines with J gene TRBJ2-1, with D perhaps TRBD2 (6 bases). The V end was cut by 6 bases, the J end by 0 bases, with 12 bases between. The CDR3 covers 15 residues. Germline loops: CDR1 MNHEY, CDR2 SVGEGT. The CDR3 DNA follows: TGTGCCAGCAGGGATAAGCGGGCCTCCTACAATGAGCAGTTCTTC. It is translated as CASRDKRASYNEQFF.

In this sample, this clonotype turned up a few times. The V gene is TRBV20-1, the J gene TRBJ1-3; D remains ambiguous. Per the germline V gene, CDR1 is DFQATT and CDR2 is SNEGSKA (reference sequence). Trimming left V 0 bases short and J 1 base short, with 7 bases between. The CDR3 has 14 amino acids. CDR3 sequence reads: CSAREGESGNTIYF. CDR3 nucleotides: TGCAGTGCTAGAGAAGGTGAATCTGGAAACACCATATATTTT.

The CDR3 DNA follows: TGTGCCAGCAGCAACGGGGAGGACACTGAAGCTTTCTTT. This codes for CASSNGEDTEAFF. The chain has TRBV12-3 or TRBV12-4 and TRBJ1-1; no reliable D call. This CDR3 spans 13 amino acids. V lost 6 bases, J lost 3 bases, and 11 bases lay in between.

At least ten counts were recorded for this clonotype. The chain uses TRBV20-1 and TRBJ2-7; TRBD2 matches 11 bases. The ends lost 3 bases at V and 5 bases at J; junction bases unmatched: 9. Per germline, CDR1 DFQATT and CDR2 SNEGSKA (reference sequence). This CDR3 is built from 15 residues. The CDR3 DNA sequence: TGCAGTGCTAGCCCCCAAACTAGCGGGAGCCACGAGCAGTACTTC. This gives the protein CSASPQTSGSHEQYF.

This clonotype is termed medium-sized. The chain uses TRBV20-1 and TRBJ2-7; D remains unclear. This CDR3 region has 14 residues. Trimming removed 1 base at V and 6 bases at J, with 16 bases between. CDR1 is DFQATT, CDR2 SNEGSKA, per germline (reference sequence). In nucleotides, the CDR3 is TGCAGTGCTAGAGCCGTGCTCTCGGGCTCCGAGCAGTACTTC. Protein product: CSARAVLSGSEQYF.

The chain joins TRBV5-1 to TRBJ2-7; 11 nucleotides agree with TRBD2. Germline V gene data show CDR1 as SGHRS and CDR2 as YFSETQ. J was trimmed by 3 bases and V by 4 bases; bases with no gene match: 6. The CDR3 consists of 15 residues. CDR3 in amino acids: CASSKTSGDIYEQYF. The CDR3 bases are TGCGCCAGCAGCAAGACTAGCGGGGACATCTACGAGCAGTACTTC.

This clonotype has a handful of counts. The CDR3 protein is CASSQDPGGTDTQYF. In DNA form, the CDR3 reads TGTGCCAGCAGCCAAGATCCGGGGGGCACAGATACGCAGTATTTT. The chain joins TRBV3-1 to TRBJ2-3; the D gene is possibly TRBD2 (6 bases). The CDR3 sequence is 15 residues long. Germline V CDR1 and CDR2: LGHDT, YNNKEL (reference sequence). Trimming removed 0 bases from V and 1 base from J, with 8 bases in between.

This clonotype was counted between two and nine times. The chain carries TRBV27 and TRBJ2-3, with a weak D call TRBD2 (5 bases). The germline V and J ends were trimmed by 4 bases and 0 bases, with 14 bases remaining between them. Germline CDR1 is MNHEY and CDR2 is SMNVEV (reference sequence). The CDR3 totals 16 residues. The CDR3 protein is CASSWISGHSTDTQYF. The DNA for the CDR3 is TGTGCCAGCAGTTGGATAAGCGGCCATAGCACAGATACGCAGTATTTT.

There are a few counts of this clonotype. This chain uses TRBV20-1 with TRBJ2-1, with 13 nucleotides matching TRBD2. Germline lookup yields CDR1 DFQATT and CDR2 SNEGSKA (reference sequence). The V segment lost 6 bases and the J segment 0 bases; nucleotides outside the gene matches: 11. This CDR3 is built from 18 residues. The CDR3: CSANTRTSGSLSYNEQFF. In nucleotides, the CDR3 is TGCAGTGCCAATACCAGGACTAGCGGGAGTCTCTCCTACAATGAGCAGTTCTTC.

This clonotype was recorded many times. The V and J genes are TRBV28 and TRBJ2-6; D gene unclear. CDR3 length: 14 residues. Germline V gene sequence: CDR1 MDHEN, CDR2 SYDVKM. Trimming stripped 5 bases from V and 1 base from J, with 6 bases between. The DNA of the CDR3 is TGTGCCAGCAGTCAGAGTTCTGGGGCCAACGTCCTGACTTTC. Protein sequence: CASSQSSGANVLTF.

J is TRBJ1-4 and V is TRBV14; D not resolved. Looked up from germline, CDR1 is SGHDN and CDR2 is FVKESK. This CDR3 is 14 amino acids long. V lost 3 bases and J 4 bases, leaving 9 bases between the germline ends. The CDR3 bases are TGTGCCAGCAGCCAGGACGGACTTAATGAAAAACTGTTTTTT. Protein product: CASSQDGLNEKLFF.